Listed below are T cell receptor beta chains from one sample, sequenced in a study of T cell responses to AZD1222 COVID-19 vaccine. Using immunoSEQ multiplex PCR, the repertoire was profiled, and TCRdb retains in-frame clones only, with some absent. There are tens of thousands of clones in the sample; approximately 87% occur only once, and around 10% lies in the top ten. Sequenced material: peripheral blood, taken 28 days after the second AZD1222 dose. The receptors stem from an adult who received the AZD1222 COVID-19 vaccine. Each CDR3 is given with its conserved first and last residue. The order of the fields is clone size, D gene, CDR3 length, J gene, V gene, CDR3 DNA, CDR3 protein. A D gene is named only where the DNA matches it firmly. Size is stated for part of the rows, as once, few or many counts, or as a class when the clone is expanded.

clone size: few; D gene: .; CDR3 length: 13; J gene: TRBJ1-2; V gene: TRBV6-5; CDR3 DNA: TGTGCCAGCAACGCAGGCGCTAACTATGGCTACACCTTC; CDR3 protein: CASNAGANYGYTF
clone size: .; D gene: .; CDR3 length: 14; J gene: TRBJ2-7; V gene: TRBV27; CDR3 DNA: TGTGCCAGCAGACCGGACATGAGGACCTACGAGCAGTACTTC; CDR3 protein: CASRPDMRTYEQYF
clone size: .; D gene: TRBD2; CDR3 length: 15; J gene: TRBJ2-7; V gene: TRBV2; CDR3 DNA: TGTGCCCCCGGGACTAGCGGGATGCGGTTCTACGAGCAGTACTTC; CDR3 protein: CAPGTSGMRFYEQYF
clone size: once; D gene: .; CDR3 length: 13; J gene: TRBJ2-5; V gene: TRBV12-3/TRBV12-4; CDR3 DNA: TGTGCCAGCAGTTTACCCAGCCAAGAGACCCAGTACTTC; CDR3 protein: CASSLPSQETQYF
clone size: once; D gene: .; CDR3 length: 14; J gene: TRBJ2-7; V gene: TRBV6-6; CDR3 DNA: TGTGCCAGCACCACAGGCAGGGATAACTACGAGCAGTACTTC; CDR3 protein: CASTTGRDNYEQYF
clone size: .; D gene: TRBD2; CDR3 length: 14; J gene: TRBJ2-3; V gene: TRBV28; CDR3 DNA: TGTGCCAGCAGAATAGCGGGAGGACCAGATACGCAGTATTTT; CDR3 protein: CASRIAGGPDTQYF
clone size: .; D gene: .; CDR3 length: 12; J gene: TRBJ2-3; V gene: TRBV7-9; CDR3 DNA: TGTGCCAGCAGCTTCGACAGCCATACGCAGTATTTT; CDR3 protein: CASSFDSHTQYF
clone size: .; D gene: TRBD1; CDR3 length: 16; J gene: TRBJ1-3; V gene: TRBV11-3; CDR3 DNA: TGTGCCAGCAGCTTTGAGGGGGCCATCGGTGGAAACACCATATATTTT; CDR3 protein: CASSFEGAIGGNTIYF
clone size: .; D gene: .; CDR3 length: 13; J gene: TRBJ1-2; V gene: TRBV11-3; CDR3 DNA: TGTGCCAGCAGCTTTCGGGCACTCGGTGGCTACACCTTC; CDR3 protein: CASSFRALGGYTF
clone size: .; D gene: .; CDR3 length: 14; J gene: TRBJ2-2; V gene: TRBV27; CDR3 DNA: TGTGCCAGCAGTTTTGGGCAGCCGGCCGGGGAGCTGTTTTTT; CDR3 protein: CASSFGQPAGELFF
clone size: .; D gene: TRBD2; CDR3 length: 13; J gene: TRBJ2-1; V gene: TRBV29-1; CDR3 DNA: TGCAGCGTGGGGACTAGCCTATACAATGAGCAGTTCTTC; CDR3 protein: CSVGTSLYNEQFF
clone size: .; D gene: .; CDR3 length: 15; J gene: TRBJ1-5; V gene: TRBV3-1/TRBV3-2; CDR3 DNA: TGTGCCAGCAGCCAAGTTATACAGGTTGTTCAGCCCCAGCATTTT; CDR3 protein: CASSQVIQVVQPQHF
clone size: .; D gene: .; CDR3 length: 14; J gene: TRBJ1-3; V gene: TRBV7-9; CDR3 DNA: TGTGCCAGCAGCTTAGGGAGCTCTGGAAACACCATATATTTT; CDR3 protein: CASSLGSSGNTIYF
clone size: .; D gene: .; CDR3 length: 11; J gene: TRBJ1-1; V gene: TRBV6-5; CDR3 DNA: TGTGCCAGGGGGGGGGTAACTGAAGCTTTCTTT; CDR3 protein: CARGGVTEAFF
clone size: .; D gene: TRBD1; CDR3 length: 16; J gene: TRBJ1-1; V gene: TRBV18; CDR3 DNA: TGTGCCAGCTCACCCTCCGGGACAGGCCAGAACACTGAAGCTTTCTTT; CDR3 protein: CASSPSGTGQNTEAFF
clone size: few; D gene: .; CDR3 length: 15; J gene: TRBJ1-5; V gene: TRBV6-5; CDR3 DNA: TGTGCCCCATACATCGGCGAGTATAGCAATCAGCCCCAGCATTTT; CDR3 protein: CAPYIGEYSNQPQHF
clone size: .; D gene: .; CDR3 length: 15; J gene: TRBJ1-5; V gene: TRBV5-6; CDR3 DNA: TGTGCCAGCAGCTTGCTCGGACAGAGCAATCAGCCCCAGCATTTT; CDR3 protein: CASSLLGQSNQPQHF
clone size: few; D gene: .; CDR3 length: 13; J gene: TRBJ1-5; V gene: TRBV28; CDR3 DNA: TGTGCCAGCAGCCAAACGGGGATTCAGCCCCAGCATTTT; CDR3 protein: CASSQTGIQPQHF
clone size: .; D gene: TRBD2; CDR3 length: 18; J gene: TRBJ2-3; V gene: TRBV10-1; CDR3 DNA: TGCGCCACTCGAGCGAGACTAGCGGGAGATTGGCGCACAGATACGCAGTATTTT; CDR3 protein: CATRARLAGDWRTDTQYF
clone size: .; D gene: .; CDR3 length: 17; J gene: TRBJ2-6; V gene: TRBV7-8; CDR3 DNA: TGTGCCAGCAGCTTAGGGGGCCTAACCTCTGGGGCCAACGTCCTGACTTTC; CDR3 protein: CASSLGGLTSGANVLTF
clone size: .; D gene: .; CDR3 length: 15; J gene: TRBJ1-2; V gene: TRBV7-8; CDR3 DNA: TGTGCCAGCAGCTTAGAGGGGGTAGCTAACTATGGCTACACCTTC; CDR3 protein: CASSLEGVANYGYTF
clone size: .; D gene: .; CDR3 length: 14; J gene: TRBJ1-1; V gene: TRBV6-5; CDR3 DNA: TGTGCCAGCAGAGGACCGGACAAGAACACTGAAGCTTTCTTT; CDR3 protein: CASRGPDKNTEAFF
clone size: .; D gene: .; CDR3 length: 13; J gene: TRBJ2-3; V gene: TRBV3-1/TRBV3-2; CDR3 DNA: TGTGCCAGCAGTTCCCGACAGACAGATACGCAGTATTTT; CDR3 protein: CASSSRQTDTQYF
clone size: .; D gene: .; CDR3 length: 13; J gene: TRBJ1-1; V gene: TRBV11-2; CDR3 DNA: TGTGCCAGCGGTGAACAGGTCGGCACTGAAGCTTTCTTT; CDR3 protein: CASGEQVGTEAFF
clone size: .; D gene: .; CDR3 length: 17; J gene: TRBJ2-1; V gene: TRBV7-8; CDR3 DNA: TGTGCCAGCAGCTTATATGGCGGCGCGAGCTCCTACAATGAGCAGTTCTTC; CDR3 protein: CASSLYGGASSYNEQFF
clone size: .; D gene: .; CDR3 length: 14; J gene: TRBJ2-2; V gene: TRBV4-1; CDR3 DNA: TGCGCCCGCAGCCCCCAGGGGAGTCCCGGGGAGCTGTTTTTT; CDR3 protein: CARSPQGSPGELFF
clone size: .; D gene: .; CDR3 length: 15; J gene: TRBJ1-2; V gene: TRBV30; CDR3 DNA: TGTGCCTGGAGTGTTCAGACAGTTCCTCTCTATGGCTACACCTTC; CDR3 protein: CAWSVQTVPLYGYTF
clone size: .; D gene: .; CDR3 length: 15; J gene: TRBJ2-1; V gene: TRBV7-2; CDR3 DNA: TGTGCCAGCAGCCCAGGGGCGGGTTATTACAATGAGCAGTTCTTC; CDR3 protein: CASSPGAGYYNEQFF
clone size: .; D gene: TRBD2; CDR3 length: 15; J gene: TRBJ2-5; V gene: TRBV18; CDR3 DNA: TGTGCCGGATCCCCTGGCGGGGGGCTCCAAGAGACCCAGTACTTC; CDR3 protein: CAGSPGGGLQETQYF
clone size: .; D gene: .; CDR3 length: 17; J gene: TRBJ2-7; V gene: TRBV7-2; CDR3 DNA: TGTGCCAGCAGCTTAAAAGGCCCGGACAGAGCCGGGGGCGAGCAGTACTTC; CDR3 protein: CASSLKGPDRAGGEQYF
clone size: few; D gene: .; CDR3 length: 14; J gene: TRBJ2-6; V gene: TRBV3-1/TRBV3-2; CDR3 DNA: TGTGCCAGCAGCCCCTTGGCTGGGGCCAACGTCCTGACTTTC; CDR3 protein: CASSPLAGANVLTF
clone size: .; D gene: .; CDR3 length: 14; J gene: TRBJ1-3; V gene: TRBV11-2; CDR3 DNA: TGTGCCAGCAGCTTAGCTGGCTCTGGAAACACCATATATTTT; CDR3 protein: CASSLAGSGNTIYF
clone size: once; D gene: .; CDR3 length: 14; J gene: TRBJ2-3; V gene: TRBV5-1; CDR3 DNA: TGCGCCAGCAGCTCACAGGGACCCACAGATACGCAGTATTTT; CDR3 protein: CASSSQGPTDTQYF
clone size: .; D gene: .; CDR3 length: 14; J gene: TRBJ1-3; V gene: TRBV9; CDR3 DNA: TGTGCCAGCAGCGTTAGGGAATCTGGAAACACCATATATTTT; CDR3 protein: CASSVRESGNTIYF
clone size: .; D gene: .; CDR3 length: 16; J gene: TRBJ1-1; V gene: TRBV28; CDR3 DNA: TGTGCCAGCAACCCTGGGTCGGGGCAGGGGAACACTGAAGCTTTCTTT; CDR3 protein: CASNPGSGQGNTEAFF
clone size: once; D gene: .; CDR3 length: 14; J gene: TRBJ2-7; V gene: TRBV7-9; CDR3 DNA: TGTGCCAGCAGCACCGGACTTGCAGCCTACGAGCAGTACTTC; CDR3 protein: CASSTGLAAYEQYF
clone size: .; D gene: .; CDR3 length: 14; J gene: TRBJ2-3; V gene: TRBV11-2; CDR3 DNA: TGTGCCAGCAGCCCGGCGCGGGCCCCAGATACGCAGTATTTT; CDR3 protein: CASSPARAPDTQYF